The present TCR beta chain was sequenced within a study of graft-versus-host responses after intestinal transplantation. Across the study: The whole recipient group had anti-thymocyte globulin induction followed by tacrolimus and steroids for around 3 years.

Germline V gives CDR1 MGHRA, CDR2 YSYEKL. V lost 0 bases and J lost 8, with 12 bases in between. The CDR3 length is 14 residues. Note on this clone: Its antigen is currently unknown.

Study-level points and caveats: Declining HvG levels early post-transplant were linked to peak circulating GvH clone levels. Within allografts, high graft-versus-host to host-versus-graft clonal ratios were seen among patients with graft-donor T cell macrochimerism. Recipient marrow contained GvH clones, some of which appeared first in ileum or blood.

Repertoires were generated with immunoSEQ multiplex PCR, while TCRdb's copy carries only in-frame clones and drops some. The table lists roughly 98,000 clones, just under 95% of them singletons. The chain recombines TRBV4-1 with TRBJ2-3; D is perhaps TRBD2 (5 bases). This TCR came from a human donor who was the organ donor for an intestinal transplant. The source material was unstimulated CD8+ T cells sorted from spleen or lymph node cells, sampled before transplant. The CDR3 is CASSQDTRAGTQYF. The CDR3 coding sequence is TGCGCCAGCAGCCAAGATACTAGGGCAGGTACGCAGTATTTT.